The 23 T cell receptor beta chains reported below all come from one sample, sequenced in a study of cytomegalovirus exposure and HLA in healthy donors. Primers included in the PCR were 60 Vbeta and 13 Jbeta primers. The data were produced by immunoSEQ multiplex PCR, yet TCRdb's version contains in-frame clones alone and is incomplete. The sample lists 120,000 or so clones, over 70% occurring once. The sample consisted of PBMCs. These receptors were taken from a woman between 50 and 59 years old in good health and CMV-seronegative.

This clone was seen once. The CDR3 is CASSIADRGIMQPQHF. Here the CDR3 DNA reads TGTGCCAGTAGTATAGCTGACAGGGGGATCATGCAGCCCCAGCATTTT. This chain uses TRBV19 with TRBJ1-5, with TRBD1 matching 9 bases. V was pared by 1 base and J by 7 bases, with 8 bases of the junction left unmatched. From germline, CDR1 is LNHDA and CDR2 SQIVND (reference sequence). The CDR3 loop spans 16 amino acids.

This clone appeared a few times. The chain links TRBV5-4 to TRBJ2-1; D unclear. The CDR3 extends over 12 amino acids. Germline CDR1 SGHNT, CDR2 YYREEE (reference sequence). V was clipped by 4 bases and J by 7 bases, with 9 bases between them. The CDR3, as DNA: TGTGCCAGCAGCCCTCTTCAGAATGAGCAGTTCTTC. Protein product: CASSPLQNEQFF.

The chain has TRBV19 and TRBJ2-3, with 8 nucleotides matching TRBD2. CDR1 is LNHDA, CDR2 SQIVND, per germline (reference sequence). The CDR3 sequence is 15 residues long. The trim removed 3 bases at V and 5 bases at J, leaving 7 bases unmatched. This CDR3 reads CASSIQRERVDTQYF. The DNA for the CDR3 is TGTGCCAGTAGTATTCAGCGGGAGCGAGTAGATACGCAGTATTTT.

The rearrangement joins TRBV28 to TRBJ1-4; 7 positions agree with TRBD1. V lost 6 bases, J lost 0 bases, and 7 bases stayed unmatched. The CDR3 has 16 residues. Germline V gene lookup returns CDR1 MDHEN and CDR2 SYDVKM. The CDR3 reads CASSRITGATNEKLFF. DNA of the CDR3: TGTGCCAGCAGCCGAATTACAGGGGCAACTAATGAAAAACTGTTTTTT.

J is TRBJ2-3 and V is TRBV21-1; the table's D call of TRBD1 was not tested on the DNA. TRBV21-1 is listed as a pseudogene. The CDR3 covers 17 residues. In DNA, the CDR3 is TGTGCCAGCAGCACCAGGGGCTGGCGGTTAAAGGGAGATACGCAGTATTTT. Translated: CASSTRGWRLKGDTQYF.

In DNA, the CDR3 is TGTGCCAGCAGCTTCCCACAGGGGGCTTACGAGCAGTACTTC. It yields the protein CASSFPQGAYEQYF. V usage is TRBV7-9 and J usage is TRBJ2-7; 9 nucleotides line up with TRBD1. This CDR3 region has 14 residues. The germline CDR1 and CDR2 sequences are SEHNR and FQNEAQ (reference sequence). V lost 3 bases and J lost 4; bases outside the gene matches: 4.

The chain employs TRBV4-3 and TRBJ1-2, with 9 positions matching TRBD1. The V gene end was trimmed by 0 bases and the J gene end by 8 bases; junction bases not matched to a gene: 13. This CDR3 has 17 amino acids. From germline, CDR1 is LGHNA and CDR2 YSLEER. Here the CDR3 DNA reads TGCGCCAGCAGCCAAGAGAGGGTTTACAGGGGGCTGGGCGGCTACACCTTC. Its translation is CASSQERVYRGLGGYTF.

The V call is TRBV4-3, the J call TRBJ1-1; weak D call: TRBD1 (6 bases). The germline V and J ends were trimmed by 4 bases and 4 bases, with 16 bases remaining between them. The germline gives CDR1 LGHNA, CDR2 YSLEER. The CDR3 extends over 15 amino acids. The CDR3 DNA reads TGCGCCAGCAGCCCTGGACAGTTAGGAGGCACTGAAGCTTTCTTT. It is translated as CASSPGQLGGTEAFF.

J is TRBJ2-5 and V is TRBV27; 9 nucleotides line up with TRBD1. The J call is uncertain, as TRBJ2-7 better fits the DNA end. CDR3 length: 15 residues. The germline CDR1 and CDR2 sequences are MNHEY and SMNVEV (reference sequence). The CDR3 loop reads CASSTGTGPTYEQYF. CDR3 DNA sequence: TGTGCCAGCAGCACCGGGACAGGGCCAACCTACGAGCAGTACTTC.

The table lists this clone with a few counts. The genes are TRBV28 and TRBJ1-1; no clear D gene. Trimming took off 1 base at V and 7 bases at J, with 4 bases between the two ends. The CDR3 extends over 11 amino acids. The germline CDR1 and CDR2 sequences are MDHEN and SYDVKM. CDR3: CASSLFHEAFF. The CDR3 DNA is TGTGCCAGCAGTTTATTTCATGAAGCTTTCTTT.

The V gene is TRBV15, the J gene TRBJ1-3; TRBD1 aligns across 7 bases. Germline trimming cut 2 bases from V and 1 base from J; bases unmatched to any gene: 11. Germline loops: CDR1 LNHNV, CDR2 YYDKDF (reference sequence). This CDR3 is built from 18 residues. CDR3 sequence (DNA): TGTGCCACCAGCAGATTTAGACAGGGCGCGCGTTCTGGAAACACCATATATTTT. Translation: CATSRFRQGARSGNTIYF.

This clone was counted once. The rearrangement uses TRBV30 and TRBJ1-1, with a possible D match to TRBD1 (5 bases). This CDR3 has 16 residues. Germline V gene lookup returns CDR1 GTSNPN and CDR2 SVGIG (reference sequence). V lost 1 base and J lost 7, with 22 bases in between. CDR3 in DNA: TGTGCCTGGAGTGCCACCTGGTCGCAGGGAGGGAGTGAAGCTTTCTTT. Amino acid sequence: CAWSATWSQGGSEAFF. Using reference TRBV30 and TRBJ1-1 for the parts outside the CDR3, the full variable domain is SQTIHQWPATLVQPVGSPLSLECTVEGTSNPNLYWYRQAAGRGLQLLFYSVGIGQISSEVPQNLSASRPQDRQFILSSKKLLLSDSGFYLCAWSATWSQGGSEAFFGQGTRLTVV.

The CDR3 here is CASSVAEGYEQYF. The CDR3 coding sequence is TGTGCCAGCAGCGTAGCTGAGGGCTACGAGCAGTACTTC. The chain recombines TRBV9 with TRBJ2-7; D might be TRBD2 (5 bases). Trimming pared 0 bases from V and 3 bases from J, leaving 7 bases between. Germline V gene sequence: CDR1 SGDLS, CDR2 YYNGEE. The CDR3 sequence is 13 residues long.

The V gene is TRBV12-5, the J gene TRBJ2-1, with D maybe TRBD2 (6 bases). V was trimmed by 3 bases and J by 0 bases, leaving 12 bases between them. The CDR3 is made up of 16 amino acids. Germline V gene data show CDR1 as LGHNT and CDR2 as FRNRAP. The CDR3 bases are TGTGCTAGTGGTTTAAAGGAGGGTAGCTCCTACAATGAGCAGTTCTTC. It translates to CASGLKEGSSYNEQFF.

The chain has TRBV15 and TRBJ2-7; a weak D match, TRBD2 (5 bases). Trimming stripped 0 bases from V and 2 bases from J, with 17 bases between. This CDR3 is 17 amino acids long. Germline lookup yields CDR1 LNHNV and CDR2 YYDKDF (reference sequence). The CDR3 nucleotides are TGTGCCACCAGCAGAGACGCGGGCCTGAGCCCTCCCTACGAGCAGTACTTC. This gives the protein CATSRDAGLSPPYEQYF.

The chain has TRBV15 and TRBJ1-5, with TRBD1 identical over 8 bases. Losses at the gene ends were 6 bases for V and 4 bases for J; bases not matched to a gene: 5. This CDR3 is 14 amino acids long. Germline V gene lookup returns CDR1 LNHNV and CDR2 YYDKDF (reference sequence). For the CDR3, the DNA is TGTGCCACCAGTCTGGACAGGGAGAATCAGCCCCAGCATTTT. As protein: CATSLDRENQPQHF.

This sequence joins TRBV9 and TRBJ2-1; TRBD2 aligns across 9 bases. This CDR3 is built from 16 residues. Germline V gives CDR1 SGDLS, CDR2 YYNGEE. Trimming removed 4 bases from V and 2 bases from J; junction bases left unmatched: 7. The CDR3 DNA reads as TGTGCCAGCAGCAACCAGGGACTAGCTACCTACAATGAGCAGTTCTTC. Translated: CASSNQGLATYNEQFF.

V is TRBV9 and J is TRBJ2-7; TRBD1 matches 10 bases. Germline-derived CDR1 and CDR2 are SGDLS and YYNGEE. Unmatched junction bases numbered 7, after V lost 4 bases and J lost 6 bases. CDR3 length: 14 amino acids. CDR3 amino acids: CASSLTGTGVEQYF. The CDR3 coding sequence is TGTGCCAGCAGCCTAACCGGGACAGGGGTCGAGCAGTACTTC.

The chain has TRBV30 and TRBJ1-1, with D possibly being TRBD1 (5 bases). Germline V lookup: CDR1 GTSNPN, CDR2 SVGIG (reference sequence). CDR3 length equals 14 residues. V was cut by 4 bases and J by 10 bases, with 22 bases left in between. CDR3 amino acids: CAWTTGGRGIRAFF. DNA for the CDR3: TGTGCCTGGACCACAGGAGGACGGGGGATAAGAGCTTTCTTT.

The rearrangement joins TRBV11-2 to TRBJ1-2; TRBD1 matches at 7 bases. Germline V gene sequence: CDR1 SGHAT, CDR2 FQNNGV. V trimming: 3 bases; J trimming: 4 bases; junction bases outside the gene matches: 11. CDR3 size: 16 residues. CDR3 region: CASSFLKQGKGYGYTF. Here the CDR3 DNA reads TGTGCCAGCAGCTTCCTTAAACAGGGGAAGGGCTATGGCTACACCTTC. Full variable domain (remainder filled in from reference TRBV11-2 and TRBJ1-2): EAGVAQSPRYKIIEKRQSVAFWCNPISGHATLYWYQQILGQGPKLLIQFQNNGVVDDSQLPKDRFSAERLKGVDSTLKIQPAKLEDSAVYLCASSFLKQGKGYGYTFGSGTRLTVV.

The J gene is TRBJ2-7, the V gene TRBV19; 7 bases map to TRBD1. CDR1 LNHDA and CDR2 SQIVND come from the germline V gene (reference sequence). There are 15 residues in the CDR3. With V trimmed by 4 bases and J by 0 bases, 6 bases remained unmatched. CDR3 residues: CASSRGGGTSYEQYF. The CDR3 DNA reads TGTGCCAGTAGTAGAGGGGGCGGAACCTCCTACGAGCAGTACTTC.

V and J are TRBV4-3 and TRBJ2-1; 12 nucleotides line up with TRBD2. Germline CDR1 and CDR2: LGHNA and YSLEER. There are 15 residues in the CDR3. The V segment lost 4 bases and the J segment 7 bases; nucleotides outside the gene matches: 5. The CDR3 reads CASSPTSGRINEQFF. CDR3 coding DNA: TGCGCCAGCAGCCCTACTAGCGGGAGGATAAATGAGCAGTTCTTC.

The chain carries TRBV18 and TRBJ2-2; 10 nucleotides match TRBD2. The CDR3 runs 16 residues. V was clipped by 2 bases and J by 6 bases; unmatched bases: 6. Germline V CDR1 and CDR2: KGHSH, LQKENI. CDR3 bases: TGTGCCAGCTCACCAAGGGCTAGCGGGAGTGCCGGGGAGCTGTTTTTT. Translated: CASSPRASGSAGELFF. Full variable domain (outside the CDR3, taken from reference TRBV18 and TRBJ2-2): NAGVMQNPRHLVRRRGQEARLRCSPMKGHSHVYWYRQLPEEGLKFMVYLQKENIIDESGMPKERFSAEFPKEGPSILRIQQVVRGDSAAYFCASSPRASGSAGELFFGEGSRLTVL.